Listed here are 29 T cell receptor beta chains from one sample, sequenced in a study of human versus mouse CDR3 diversity and MHC coevolution. Repertoires were generated with immunoSEQ multiplex PCR, while TCRdb's copy carries only in-frame clones and drops some. Among about 77,000 clones listed, around 90% were seen once. Sequencing was carried out using naive CD4+ T cells from blood. Regarding subset: CD45RO-negative CD62L-positive naive CD4 T cells. The receptors here all came from a person between 30 and 69 years old in good health.

The chain has TRBV27 and TRBJ2-5; 11 bases match TRBD2. V dropped 9 bases and J dropped 5; count of bases not matched to a gene: 8. The CDR3 loop spans 14 amino acids. Germline assignment: CDR1 MNHEY and CDR2 SMNVEV (reference sequence). As DNA, the CDR3 is TGTGCCAGTTCCGGGCTAGCGGGAGGTGAGACCCAGTACTTC. Amino acid sequence: CASSGLAGGETQYF.

The J gene is TRBJ1-3, the V gene TRBV5-1; the D gene is possibly TRBD1 (5 bases). CDR3 length: 14 amino acids. Germline V lookup: CDR1 SGHRS, CDR2 YFSETQ. Trimming took 4 bases from V and 4 from J, leaving 12 bases between them. The CDR3 coding sequence is TGCGCCAGCAGCGACATGCGACAGGGAAACACCATATATTTT. This codes for CASSDMRQGNTIYF.

This sequence joins TRBV28 and TRBJ2-6; D is undetermined. The V end was cut by 5 bases, the J end by 0 bases, with 5 bases between. Germline CDR1 is MDHEN and CDR2 is SYDVKM. The CDR3 runs to 14 residues. CDR3 DNA: TGTGCCAGCAGTACACCCTCTGGGGCCAACGTCCTGACTTTC. Encoded protein: CASSTPSGANVLTF.

The CDR3 is CASSPVGQNVPTNYGYTF. In DNA form, the CDR3 reads TGCGCCAGCAGCCCAGTTGGACAAAACGTTCCTACTAACTATGGCTACACCTTC. The rearrangement joins TRBV4-1 to TRBJ1-2; D possibly corresponds to TRBD1 (5 bases). CDR3 size: 18 residues. The V gene lost 4 bases and the J gene lost 0 bases, with 21 bases spanning the gap. Germline-derived CDR1 and CDR2 are MGHRA and YSYEKL.

The genes are TRBV7-3 and TRBJ2-5, with 7 bases identical to TRBD1. Germline V lookup: CDR1 SGHTA, CDR2 FQGTGA. CDR3 size: 13 residues. J gave up 3 bases and V 5 bases, and 3 bases lay outside the gene matches. In DNA, the CDR3 is TGTGCCAGCAGCCGGGACAGAGAAGAGACCCAGTACTTC. Translated, it gives CASSRDREETQYF.

The V gene is TRBV19, the J gene TRBJ2-5; D is unclear. The CDR3 has 14 residues. V was pared by 3 bases and J by 7 bases, with 15 bases between. Germline CDR1 is LNHDA and CDR2 is SQIVND (reference sequence). The CDR3 nucleotides read TGTGCCAGTAGTATTGGTAGCCCGGCTGGGACCCAGTACTTC. As protein: CASSIGSPAGTQYF. Full variable domain (rest looked up from reference TRBV19 and TRBJ2-5): DGGITQSPKYLFRKEGQNVTLSCEQNLNHDAMYWYRQDPGQGLRLIYYSQIVNDFQKGDIAEGYSVSREKKESFPLTVTSAQKNPTAFYLCASSIGSPAGTQYFGPGTRLLVL.

This chain links TRBV6-1 with TRBJ1-3; D gene uncertain. The CDR3 extends over 17 amino acids. V was shortened by 3 bases and J by 0 bases, with 15 bases between the two germline ends. Germline V CDR1 and CDR2: MNHNS, SASEGT. The CDR3 loop reads CASSESSGLLSGNTIYF. CDR3 coding DNA: TGTGCCAGCAGTGAGAGTTCAGGACTACTCTCTGGAAACACCATATATTTT.

The gene calls are TRBV5-4 and TRBJ2-5, with a possible D match to TRBD1 (6 bases). V lost 4 bases and J lost 1, with 11 bases in between. Germline values: CDR1 SGHNT, CDR2 YYREEE (reference sequence). This CDR3 contains 14 residues. CDR3: CASSPGQSQETQYF. The CDR3, as DNA: TGTGCCAGCAGCCCCGGACAGTCCCAAGAGACCCAGTACTTC.

V and J are TRBV7-9 and TRBJ2-1; 11 bases line up with TRBD2. Germline-derived CDR1 and CDR2 are SEHNR and FQNEAQ (reference sequence). The trim removed 6 bases at V and 4 bases at J, leaving 11 bases unmatched. CDR3 length: 17 residues. CDR3 in amino acids: CASRPVSGRGRYNEQFF. The CDR3 nucleotides are TGTGCCAGCAGACCCGTTAGCGGGAGGGGTCGTTACAATGAGCAGTTCTTC.

This clone turned up a few times. This chain uses TRBV19 with TRBJ2-2, with 7 bases identical to TRBD1. There are 16 residues in the CDR3. V gave up 3 bases and J gave up 1 base; unmatched junction bases: 5. Germline CDR1 reads LNHDA; CDR2 reads SQIVND (reference sequence). The CDR3 DNA is TGTGCCAGTAGTATTCGGTCAGGGGGGAACACCGGGGAGCTGTTTTTT. Its protein product is CASSIRSGGNTGELFF.

This chain links TRBV27 with TRBJ1-1, with a tentative D call TRBD1 (5 bases). Germline values: CDR1 MNHEY, CDR2 SMNVEV (reference sequence). The V and J ends lost 6 bases and 0 bases respectively, with 14 bases between them. This CDR3 region has 15 residues. CDR3: CASRRKGVMNTEAFF. The CDR3 region has the DNA TGTGCCAGCAGACGGAAAGGGGTAATGAACACTGAAGCTTTCTTT.

A single count supports this clone. The chain uses TRBV6-4 and TRBJ2-5; D is perhaps TRBD2 (5 bases). Near its end, the DNA agrees better with TRBJ2-7, so the J call may be wrong. Per the germline V gene, CDR1 is MRHNA and CDR2 is SNTAGT. CDR3 length: 16 residues. CDR3 region: CASRKGASSFTYEQYF. In DNA form, the CDR3 reads TGTGCCAGCAGGAAGGGAGCCTCTAGTTTCACCTACGAGCAGTACTTC.

This clone was picked up one time. This chain joins TRBV18 and TRBJ1-5; D gene uncertain. This CDR3 comprises 14 residues. Germline CDR1 and CDR2: KGHSH and LQKENI. V was shortened by 6 bases and J by 7 bases, with 16 bases between the two germline ends. The CDR3 nucleotides read TGTGCCAGCTCGCTCACAGCTCTTGGGCAGCCCCAGCATTTT. It translates to CASSLTALGQPQHF.

This clone was seen once. The genes are TRBV28 and TRBJ1-2, with D tentatively TRBD1 (6 bases). CDR3 size: 13 residues. Trimming left V 6 bases short and J 0 bases short, with 8 bases between. Looked up from germline, CDR1 is MDHEN and CDR2 is SYDVKM. CDR3 bases: TGTGCCAGCAGGAGACAGGCTAACTATGGCTACACCTTC. This gives the protein CASRRQANYGYTF.

This clone appeared a single time. V is TRBV30 and J is TRBJ1-6; D is undetermined. Per the germline V gene, CDR1 is GTSNPN and CDR2 is SVGIG (reference sequence). The CDR3 loop spans 13 amino acids. V gave up 0 bases and J gave up 8 bases, with 8 bases separating them. CDR3 protein: CAWSVESDSPLHF. The CDR3 bases are TGTGCCTGGAGTGTAGAAAGCGATTCACCCCTCCACTTT.

The chain joins TRBV6-1 to TRBJ1-5; D is possibly TRBD1 (6 bases). The CDR3 has 13 residues. V was shortened by 7 bases and J by 0 bases, with 7 bases between the two germline ends. Germline assignment: CDR1 MNHNS and CDR2 SASEGT. In DNA form, the CDR3 reads TGTGCCAGCACCAGGGGTAGCAATCAGCCCCAGCATTTT. Translating it yields CASTRGSNQPQHF.

This chain connects TRBV6-5 to TRBJ2-2; 10 bases line up with TRBD1. V lost 5 bases and J lost 8; bases outside the gene matches: 8. The CDR3 is 15 amino acids. Per the germline V gene, CDR1 is MNHEY and CDR2 is SVGAGI. The CDR3 nucleotides are TGTGCCAGCAGTCGTCGGGACAGGGGAGCTGGGGAGCTGTTTTTT. Residues: CASSRRDRGAGELFF.

The CDR3 DNA reads as TGTGCCAGCAGTGATTCCGTAGCGGCACCCCTCCACTTT. This sequence encodes CASSDSVAAPLHF. V and J are TRBV6-5 and TRBJ1-6; D gene unclear. V lost 5 bases, J lost 11 bases, and 13 bases lay in between. This CDR3 has 13 residues. The germline V gene encodes CDR1 MNHEY and CDR2 SVGAGI.

The J gene is TRBJ1-4, the V gene TRBV4-2; D unclear. V dropped 2 bases and J dropped 7 bases, with 2 bases sitting between them. The germline gives CDR1 LGHNA, CDR2 YNFKEQ. The CDR3 runs to 11 residues. DNA of the CDR3: TGTGCCAGCAGCCAACTTGAAAAACTGTTTTTT. Protein sequence: CASSQLEKLFF.

The chain recombines TRBV19 with TRBJ2-4; D might be TRBD1 (7 bases). Trimming cost V 5 bases and J 9 bases, with 17 bases left between them. From germline, CDR1 is LNHDA and CDR2 SQIVND (reference sequence). The CDR3 is 14 residues long. This CDR3 is CASSGNRGGTIQYF. The CDR3 DNA sequence: TGTGCCAGTAGTGGAAACAGGGGAGGAACCATTCAGTACTTC. The entire variable domain, with the rest obtained from reference TRBV19 and TRBJ2-4, is as follows: DGGITQSPKYLFRKEGQNVTLSCEQNLNHDAMYWYRQDPGQGLRLIYYSQIVNDFQKGDIAEGYSVSREKKESFPLTVTSAQKNPTAFYLCASSGNRGGTIQYFGAGTRLSVL.

This chain links TRBV6-5 with TRBJ1-5; D is undetermined. CDR3 length: 13 residues. V dropped 0 bases and J dropped 5 bases, with 5 bases sitting between them. Germline loops: CDR1 MNHEY, CDR2 SVGAGI. CDR3 in DNA: TGTGCCAGCAGTTACTCCCCCTATCAGCCCCAGCATTTT. Protein: CASSYSPYQPQHF.

V and J are TRBV4-1 and TRBJ2-3; 12 bases are a match to TRBD2. From germline, CDR1 is MGHRA and CDR2 YSYEKL. V dropped 2 bases and J dropped 2; count of bases not matched to a gene: 2. The CDR3 extends over 16 amino acids. DNA for the CDR3: TGCGCCAGCAGCCAAAGACTAGCGGGGGTCACAGATACGCAGTATTTT. Protein sequence: CASSQRLAGVTDTQYF.

The chain has TRBV28 and TRBJ2-7; 10 positions agree with TRBD2. The CDR3 sequence is 16 residues long. Per the germline V gene, CDR1 is MDHEN and CDR2 is SYDVKM. Losses at the gene ends were 6 bases for V and 6 bases for J; bases not matched to a gene: 14. The CDR3 nucleotides are TGTGCCAGCAGCGCCCTAGCGGGGGTTTTCATCGGCGAGCAGTACTTC. Translating gives CASSALAGVFIGEQYF.

The rearrangement joins TRBV5-4 to TRBJ1-6; D ambiguous. Deletions cut 0 bases from V and 7 bases from J, with 14 bases between. CDR3 length: 16 amino acids. Per the germline V gene, CDR1 is SGHNT and CDR2 is YYREEE (reference sequence). Written as DNA, the CDR3 is TGTGCCAGCAGCTTGGCCGGAGGCAGCTCGAATTCACCCCTCCACTTT. Protein product: CASSLAGGSSNSPLHF.

The gene calls are TRBV4-1 and TRBJ1-2, with 8 nucleotides matching TRBD1. After removal of 1 base from V and 4 bases from J, the junction contained 11 bases not matched to a gene. CDR1 and CDR2 from the germline V gene are MGHRA and YSYEKL. The CDR3 is 17 amino acids. The chain's CDR3 is CASSQGVPGQEIYGYTF. The CDR3 nucleotides read TGCGCCAGCAGCCAAGGCGTACCGGGACAGGAAATCTATGGCTACACCTTC.

The chain couples TRBV2 to TRBJ2-3; TRBD1 aligns across 7 bases. The CDR3 covers 15 residues. The J segment lost 2 bases and the V segment lost 1 base, leaving 3 bases of the junction unmatched. Germline loops: CDR1 SNHLY, CDR2 FYNNEI. The CDR3 spells CASSEGGQSTDTQYF. Written as DNA, the CDR3 is TGTGCCAGCAGTGAAGGGGGACAGTCCACAGATACGCAGTATTTT. The whole variable domain, filled in from reference TRBV2 and TRBJ2-3, reads EPEVTQTPSHQVTQMGQEVILRCVPISNHLYFYWYRQILGQKVEFLVSFYNNEISEKSEIFDDQFSVERPDGSNFTLKIRSTKLEDSAMYFCASSEGGQSTDTQYFGPGTRLTVL.

This chain connects TRBV30 to TRBJ2-7; 10 positions agree with TRBD1. V shed 6 bases and J 1 base; nucleotides not matched to a gene: 3. Germline assignment: CDR1 GTSNPN and CDR2 SVGIG (reference sequence). The length of the CDR3 is 13 residues. The CDR3 DNA reads TGTGCCTGCGACAGGGGGCATTCCTACGAGCAGTACTTC. It is translated as CACDRGHSYEQYF.

Only a few counts were recorded for this clone. The chain has TRBV10-1 and TRBJ2-7, with TRBD2 matching over 9 bases. The CDR3 extends over 15 amino acids. Germline values: CDR1 WNHNN, CDR2 SYGVQD (reference sequence). The V and J ends lost 0 bases and 2 bases, in that order; junction bases with no gene match: 2. This chain's CDR3 is CASSESAGGPYEQYF. The CDR3 nucleotides read TGCGCCAGCAGTGAGTCAGCGGGGGGCCCCTACGAGCAGTACTTC.

This clone was found once. The rearrangement uses TRBV6-4 and TRBJ2-1; 13 bases match TRBD2. The germline V gene encodes CDR1 MRHNA and CDR2 SNTAGT. This CDR3 has 18 amino acids. Unmatched junction bases numbered 11, after V lost 0 bases and J lost 9 bases. The CDR3 loop is CASSDSQLAGGGFGEQFF. CDR3 bases: TGTGCCAGCAGTGACTCGCAACTAGCGGGAGGGGGCTTTGGTGAGCAGTTCTTC.